This paragraph covers one T cell receptor beta chain sequence. What it binds is unknown. Sequenced by immunoSEQ multiplex PCR; TCRdb stores in-frame clones only, minus some. The sample gives about 83,000 clones, 91% of which show up once; more than 7% is in the top ten. The data originate from a study of OX40 agonist ivuxolimab in advanced cancers. Study details: Among those treated, three patients had partial responses, one with hepatocellular carcinoma and two with cutaneous melanoma.

Points from the study as a whole: Clonal expansion by week 6 occurred in CD4+ and CD8+ blood T cells (at 0.1 to 3.0 mg/kg). Among some nonresponders, normalized T-cell clonal expansion was also low. Determination of antigen specificity was not performed for the expanded peripheral T cells.

The source was CD4+ or CD8+ T cells sorted from blood, collected in a trial of the OX40 agonist ivuxolimab. The sequence was collected from an adult with an advanced solid tumor such as melanoma, head and neck, liver or kidney cancer.

CDR3 sequence (DNA): TGTGCCAGCAGTTTATCTAGGACAGGTCTAGGGTACGAGCAGTACTTC. It codes for CASSLSRTGLGYEQYF. V usage is TRBV28 and J usage is TRBJ2-7; TRBD1 aligns across 7 bases. Germline assignment: CDR1 MDHEN and CDR2 SYDVKM. After removal of 1 base from V and 4 bases from J, the junction contained 10 bases not matched to a gene. This CDR3 is built from 16 residues. Variable domain in full (rest from reference TRBV28 and TRBJ2-7): DVKVTQSSRYLVKRTGEKVFLECVQDMDHENMFWYRQDPGLGLRLIYFSYDVKMKEKGDIPEGYSVSREKKERFSLILESASTNQTSMYLCASSLSRTGLGYEQYFGPGTRLTVT.